This T cell receptor (beta chain) was identified during a study of Graves' ophthalmopathy and Graves' hyperthyroidism. Hyperthyroidism qualified as stable when ophthalmopathy did not develop within 18 months of follow-up. Uncontrolled infections, other autoimmune diseases, pregnancy or lactation barred patients from enrollment. Researchers took RNA transcripts and amplified TCR beta CDR3 regions from them. The first-round RT-PCR employed HTBI primers together with the Qiagen OneStep RT-PCR kit. A multiplex PCR was then performed as the second round. TCRdb re-called the multiplex PCR reads through MiXCR, storing one row per CDR3 protein. Of about 380,000 distinct CDR3 sequences listed, approximately 15% are singletons. Trimming cost V 7 bases and J 4 bases, with 16 bases left between them. This CDR3 comprises 14 residues.

This receptor was identified in a woman aged 18 to 35 with stable Graves' hyperthyroidism. V usage is TRBV12-3 or TRBV12-4 and J usage is TRBJ1-1; weak D call: TRBD1 (5 bases). The sequencing sample was made of peripheral blood. CDR3 loop: CASTTRRALTEAFF. CDR3 coding DNA: TGTGCCAGCACAACCCGCAGGGCACTCACTGAAGCTTTCTTT.